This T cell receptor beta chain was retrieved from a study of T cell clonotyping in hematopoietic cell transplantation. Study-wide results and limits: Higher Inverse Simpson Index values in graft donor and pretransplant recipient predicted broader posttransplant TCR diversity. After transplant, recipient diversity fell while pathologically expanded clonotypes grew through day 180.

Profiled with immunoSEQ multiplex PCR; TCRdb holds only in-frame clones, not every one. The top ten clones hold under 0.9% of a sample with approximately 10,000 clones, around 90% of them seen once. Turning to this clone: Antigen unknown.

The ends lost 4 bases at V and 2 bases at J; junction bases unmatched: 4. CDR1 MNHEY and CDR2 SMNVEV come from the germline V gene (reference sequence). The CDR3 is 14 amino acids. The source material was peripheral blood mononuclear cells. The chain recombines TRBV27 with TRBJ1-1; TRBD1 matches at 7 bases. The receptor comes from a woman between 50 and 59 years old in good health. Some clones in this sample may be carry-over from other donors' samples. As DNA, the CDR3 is TGTGCCAGCAGTTCGTACAGGGGAAACACTGAAGCTTTCTTT. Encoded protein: CASSSYRGNTEAFF.